The 22 T cell receptor beta chains in this list originate from one sample, sequenced in a study of Ad26.COV2.S vaccination and SARS-CoV-2 variants. Clones were sequenced by immunoSEQ multiplex PCR, and TCRdb holds only the in-frame ones, with some missing. The sample yields about 450,000 clones, nearly 90% seen once. The sample's treatment: 15 to 20 received Ad26.COV2.S at low or high dose, single or two shots; 5 received placebo; per-sample allocation not given. Day 63 after the first vaccine or placebo injection was the time point for sampling. The sample was peripheral blood, taken in a trial of Ad26.COV2.S vaccine versus placebo. All receptors come from a person aged 18-60 years who received the Ad26.COV2.S COVID-19 vaccine or a placebo.

CDR3 amino acids: CASSLGAGMNTGELFF. CDR3 DNA: TGTGCCAGCAGCTTAGGCGCAGGGATGAACACCGGGGAGCTGTTTTTT. The chain links TRBV11-1 to TRBJ2-2; D is perhaps TRBD1 (5 bases). The CDR3 runs to 16 residues. The V end was cut by 1 base, the J end by 1 base, with 10 bases between. Germline V gene data show CDR1 as SGHAT and CDR2 as FQDESV (reference sequence).

The genes are TRBV7-8 and TRBJ2-3; D ambiguous. This CDR3 comprises 16 residues. Germline CDR1 reads SGHVS; CDR2 reads FQNEAQ. V was cut by 1 base and J by 0 bases, with 11 bases left in between. The CDR3: CASSLGPVTSTDTQYF. The DNA for the CDR3 is TGTGCCAGCAGCTTAGGACCCGTAACTAGCACAGATACGCAGTATTTT.

The chain has TRBV5-4 and TRBJ2-3; 7 bases align to TRBD1. Trimming took 0 bases from V and 3 from J; bases not matched to a gene: 10. The CDR3 spans 17 residues. Per germline, CDR1 SGHNT and CDR2 YYREEE (reference sequence). The CDR3 loop is CASSLAPRQGVTDTQYF. The CDR3 region has the DNA TGTGCCAGCAGCTTGGCCCCAAGACAGGGTGTTACAGATACGCAGTATTTT.

This clone was observed a single time. V gene TRBV11-3 combines with J gene TRBJ2-1; a weak D match, TRBD1 (5 bases). The CDR3 is 15 amino acids. Germline V lookup: CDR1 SGHNT, CDR2 YENEEA. V lost 5 bases and J lost 0, with 11 bases in between. The CDR3 nucleotides read TGTGCCAGCAGCCGACAGTTAAGCTCCTACAATGAGCAGTTCTTC. This sequence encodes CASSRQLSSYNEQFF.

The chain has TRBV24-1 and TRBJ1-5; 9 positions agree with TRBD1. J gave up 5 bases and V 4 bases, and 8 bases lay outside the gene matches. Germline V gene sequence: CDR1 KGHDR, CDR2 SFDVKD. This CDR3 has 16 residues. The CDR3 DNA reads TGTGCCACCAGTGACCCACGGACAGGGGACGATCAGCCCCAGCATTTT. Its translation is CATSDPRTGDDQPQHF.

The V call is TRBV28, the J call TRBJ1-5; no firm D call. V lost 7 bases and J 2 bases, leaving 12 bases between the germline ends. The V gene's germline CDR1 is MDHEN and CDR2 SYDVKM. The CDR3 is 14 residues long. DNA of the CDR3: TGTGCCAGCACATCGCTCGACCGCAATCAGCCCCAGCATTTT. Encoded protein: CASTSLDRNQPQHF.

The table lists this clone with a count of one. The chain recombines TRBV9 with TRBJ1-2; 7 nucleotides agree with TRBD1. The trim removed 3 bases at V and 4 bases at J, leaving 9 bases unmatched. The CDR3 spans 15 residues. CDR1 and CDR2 (germline): SGDLS, YYNGEE. The CDR3 spells CASSDRGGQIYGYTF. In nucleotides, the CDR3 is TGTGCCAGCAGCGATCGTGGGGGACAGATCTATGGCTACACCTTC.

This clone was observed a single time. This chain uses TRBV28 with TRBJ2-7; 8 bases fit TRBD2. Germline assignment: CDR1 MDHEN and CDR2 SYDVKM. The CDR3 covers 15 residues. Unmatched junction bases numbered 14, after V lost 10 bases and J lost 3 bases. The CDR3 bases are TGTGCCATCCAAAAACTAAGCGGGGGAAACTACGAGCAGTACTTC. Translation gives CAIQKLSGGNYEQYF.

The chain employs TRBV6-5 and TRBJ1-1, with unresolved D. Germline assignment: CDR1 MNHEY and CDR2 SVGAGI. V was shortened by 6 bases and J by 0 bases, with 11 bases between the two germline ends. The CDR3 is made up of 14 amino acids. CDR3 protein: CASREWQLNTEAFF. As DNA, the CDR3 is TGTGCCAGCAGAGAGTGGCAATTGAACACTGAAGCTTTCTTT.

This clone has only a few counts. This chain connects TRBV7-9 to TRBJ1-1, with TRBD1 as a possible D gene (6 bases). The CDR3 length is 14 residues. V was shortened by 6 bases and J by 3 bases, with 14 bases between the two germline ends. Per the germline V gene, CDR1 is SEHNR and CDR2 is FQNEAQ (reference sequence). The DNA for the CDR3 is TGTGCCAGCAGGCTTATGACAGGATACACTGAAGCTTTCTTT. Protein sequence: CASRLMTGYTEAFF.

This chain joins TRBV5-1 and TRBJ1-1, with a tentative D call TRBD1 (5 bases). Germline V CDR1 and CDR2: SGHRS, YFSETQ. The CDR3 covers 13 residues. Trimming shortened V by 6 bases and J by 1 base, and 10 bases separated the two germline ends. CDR3 sequence (DNA): TGCGCCAGCATCGGGGGGACGAACACTGAAGCTTTCTTT. It yields the protein CASIGGTNTEAFF.

The V gene is TRBV2, the J gene TRBJ2-1, with D perhaps matching TRBD2 (6 bases). The V end lost 4 bases, the J end lost 0 bases, and 16 bases lay between the germline ends. This CDR3 spans 17 amino acids. Germline CDR1 SNHLY, CDR2 FYNNEI. In nucleotides, the CDR3 is TGTGCCAGCAGTGGGGCTAGCGAGAAGAGCTCCTACAATGAGCAGTTCTTC. Encoded protein: CASSGASEKSSYNEQFF. Using reference TRBV2 and TRBJ2-1 for the parts outside the CDR3, the full variable domain is EPEVTQTPSHQVTQMGQEVILRCVPISNHLYFYWYRQILGQKVEFLVSFYNNEISEKSEIFDDQFSVERPDGSNFTLKIRSTKLEDSAMYFCASSGASEKSSYNEQFFGPGTRLTVL.

The rearrangement uses TRBV9 and TRBJ2-7, with 13 bases lining up with TRBD2. Germline lookup yields CDR1 SGDLS and CDR2 YYNGEE. The CDR3 runs 19 residues. With V trimmed by 4 bases and J by 0 bases, 13 bases remained unmatched. The CDR3 here is CASSQGAGGTSGDSYEQYF. DNA of the CDR3: TGTGCCAGCAGCCAAGGGGCTGGGGGGACTAGCGGGGACTCCTACGAGCAGTACTTC.

The chain carries TRBV11-3 and TRBJ2-1; TRBD1 might be the D (5 bases). Germline V gene sequence: CDR1 SGHNT, CDR2 YENEEA. Trimming removed 5 bases at V and 4 bases at J, with 21 bases between. This CDR3 contains 17 residues. CDR3: CASSPRQKTFLYNEQFF. CDR3 in DNA: TGTGCCAGCAGCCCCCGACAGAAGACCTTTCTATACAATGAGCAGTTCTTC.

This clone was seen just once. V usage is TRBV19 and J usage is TRBJ2-1; 8 bases agree with TRBD2. The CDR3 extends over 13 amino acids. Trimming at V came to 3 bases and at J to 7 bases, leaving 2 bases not matched to a gene. Germline CDR1 is LNHDA and CDR2 is SQIVND (reference sequence). Here the CDR3 reads CASSIKRENEQFF. Written as DNA, the CDR3 is TGTGCCAGTAGTATCAAGCGGGAGAATGAGCAGTTCTTC.

V usage is TRBV30 and J usage is TRBJ1-2; D call uncertain. Germline lookup yields CDR1 GTSNPN and CDR2 SVGIG (reference sequence). Trimming took off 2 bases at V and 2 bases at J, with 6 bases between the two ends. This CDR3 is 12 amino acids long. This CDR3 reads CAWSTGNYGYTF. Here the CDR3 DNA reads TGTGCCTGGAGTACGGGCAACTATGGCTACACCTTC.

This clone was seen only once. The chain has TRBV2 and TRBJ1-4, with D unresolved. From germline, CDR1 is SNHLY and CDR2 FYNNEI. The CDR3 consists of 14 residues. The ends were cut back, 3 bases at V and 7 bases at J, with 12 bases in the middle. CDR3 coding DNA: TGTGCCAGCAGTGACTTCCGTCCCGGTGAAAAACTGTTTTTT. The encoded protein is CASSDFRPGEKLFF.

V and J are TRBV20-1 and TRBJ2-1; 12 bases map to TRBD2. J was trimmed by 7 bases and V by 3 bases; bases with no gene match: 13. The CDR3 sequence is 17 residues long. The germline CDR1 and CDR2 sequences are DFQATT and SNEGSKA (reference sequence). CDR3 sequence: CSASMLAGGEAWNEQFF. The CDR3 DNA follows: TGCAGTGCTAGTATGCTAGCGGGGGGGGAGGCGTGGAATGAGCAGTTCTTC.

The V call is TRBV6-5, the J call TRBJ1-2; 8 bases fit TRBD1. Germline V CDR1 and CDR2: MNHEY, SVGAGI. V shed 7 bases, J shed 1 base, and the junction held 8 bases outside the gene matches. This CDR3 comprises 15 residues. Written as DNA, the CDR3 is TGTGCCAGCACCCGGGACAGGTTGGTTAACTATGGCTACACCTTC. Its translation is CASTRDRLVNYGYTF.

Turning to this clone: The CDR3 carries no conserved terminal phenylalanine or tryptophan, so it likely arises from a read error. The DNA is omitted, as the CDR3 cannot be located on it reliably, and the CDR3 follows TCRdb's listing. This chain links TRBV7-2 with TRBJ2-7; the DNA was not compared with TRBD2, the D call given in the table. CDR1 SGHTA and CDR2 FQGNSA come from the germline V gene. The CDR3 spans 15 amino acids, including both terminal residues. Here the CDR3 reads CASSLFPGLAGPVLI.

CDR3 protein: CASRPDRNNQPQHF. The CDR3 DNA is TGTGCCAGTAGACCGGACAGAAACAATCAGCCCCAGCATTTT. The chain uses TRBV19 and TRBJ1-5; TRBD1 might be the D (6 bases). V shed 6 bases and J shed 3 bases, with 12 bases lying between them. Looked up from germline, CDR1 is LNHDA and CDR2 is SQIVND (reference sequence). The CDR3 is 14 residues long.

This chain uses TRBV4-3 with TRBJ1-2; the D gene is possibly TRBD1 (5 bases). The CDR3 covers 13 residues. V lost 1 base to trimming and J lost 8 bases, with 11 bases between them. The germline CDR1 and CDR2 sequences are LGHNA and YSLEER. CDR3 amino acids: CASSQGGESGYTF. The CDR3 DNA reads as TGCGCCAGCAGCCAAGGAGGGGAAAGCGGCTACACCTTC.